The clone carrying this T cell receptor beta chain was seen only once. This could be a read error, since a much larger clone is one nucleotide away. Deep was the level at which the assay was run. Data came from immunoSEQ multiplex PCR; TCRdb stores just in-frame clones and leaves some out. The sample records 550,000 to 600,000 clones, around 78% being singletons. This sample stems from a study of shared clonotypes between healthy human individuals. CDR1 is GTSNPN and CDR2 is SVGIG in the germline V gene (reference sequence). The CDR3 is made up of 16 amino acids. The chain carries TRBV30 and TRBJ2-2, with 7 bases matching TRBD2. The specimen was PBMCs. The TCR originated in a woman in her forties in good health. Some clones in this sample may be carry-over from other donors' samples. The CDR3 DNA follows: TGTGCCTGGAGAGCCGCGGGGGACCCGAACACCGGGGGGCTGTTTTTT. Encoded protein: CAWRAAGDPNTGGLFF.